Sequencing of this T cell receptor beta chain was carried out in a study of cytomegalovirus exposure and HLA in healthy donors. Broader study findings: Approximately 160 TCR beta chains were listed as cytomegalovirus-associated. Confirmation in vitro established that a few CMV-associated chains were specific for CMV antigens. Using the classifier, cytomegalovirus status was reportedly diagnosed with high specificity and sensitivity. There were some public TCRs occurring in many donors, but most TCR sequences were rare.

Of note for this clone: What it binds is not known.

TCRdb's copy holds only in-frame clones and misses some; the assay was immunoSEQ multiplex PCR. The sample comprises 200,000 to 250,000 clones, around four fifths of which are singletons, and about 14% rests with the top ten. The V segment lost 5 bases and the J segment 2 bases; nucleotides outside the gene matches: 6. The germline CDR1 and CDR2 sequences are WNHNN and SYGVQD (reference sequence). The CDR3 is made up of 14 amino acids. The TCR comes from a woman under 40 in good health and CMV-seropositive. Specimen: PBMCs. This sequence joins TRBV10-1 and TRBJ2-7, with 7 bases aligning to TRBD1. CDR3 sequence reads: CASSQTGTTYEQYF. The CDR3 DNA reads TGCGCCAGCAGTCAGACAGGGACGACCTACGAGCAGTACTTC.